This TCR beta chain was documented in a study of blood T cell repertoires in COVID-19 (dated by TCRdb to about 2020). Notes on the research overall: The collaborator samples originated in the United States, Italy and Spain and spanned the acute and convalescent phases of COVID-19. The prospective study material was composed of cDNA or gDNA derived from T cells, B-cell-depleted T cells, or PBMCs. The dataset comprised deeply sampled blood TCRbeta repertoires from subjects exposed to, actively infected with, or recovered from COVID-19. The repertoires were released in a freely available public database meant as a resource for research on the immune response to SARS-CoV-2. The samples were drawn from the first 160 participants of the ongoing ImmuneRACE study and from 1,254 subjects provided by 6 global collaborators. Sample metadata almost always included a de-identified subject ID, COVID-19 status, age in years and sex. Where available, HLA class I and class II types were obtained from metadata supplied by the sample provider rather than from assay-based typing.

Comment on this clone: No antigen is known for it. Qualities for individual bases were not recorded, and no much larger clone is one base off.

Each collaborating institution followed its own protocols to collect whole blood in K2EDTA tubes. For TCRbeta analysis, collaborators shipped samples as frozen whole blood, isolated PBMCs, or DNA extracted from either of those sample types. Here is what the overall study found, with its caveats: Clinical and demographic metadata were provided uncurated, with the amount varying by source and participant.

The immunoSEQ Assay, a bias-controlled multiplex PCR, was used to amplify TCRbeta CDR3 regions from genomic DNA. The published analysis was carried out like this. The number of nucleated cells in each sample was estimated from the amplification of reference gene primers within the assay. To quantify the absolute abundance of each unique TCRbeta CDR3 rearrangement, sequence reads were collapsed and filtered. For each sample, productive Simpson clonality was calculated as the square root of Simpson's diversity index across productive rearrangements. TCRdb carries this immuneACCESS record with in-frame sequences only. Its versions omit some clonotypes, under half of them owing to an unresolved V gene in the studies checked, with the rest unexplained. V, J and clone size were drawn from that table, and D and trimming were deduced from the DNA. Counted in this sample were 240,000 or so clones; approximately 88% of them appeared once. About 0.8% of the sample is in the top ten clones.

The CDR3 holds 16 amino acids from the cysteine to the phenylalanine. Only the CDR3 DNA stays, 48 bases, in frame from base 1. In the germline V gene (reference sequence), CDR1 corresponds to LGHDT and CDR2 to YNNKEL. After removal of 4 bases from V and 5 bases from J, the junction retains 12 bases not matched to a gene. The source material was peripheral blood. The chain employs TRBV3-1 (or the pseudogene TRBV3-2) and TRBJ2-7; the central 9 bases match TRBD1. The sequence came from a woman aged 30 to 39 with acute or convalescent COVID-19. The CDR3 amino acid sequence is: CASSPPGQGLTHEQYF. The nucleotides read TGTGCCAGCAGCCCCCCGGGACAGGGATTGACCCACGAGCAGTACTTC.